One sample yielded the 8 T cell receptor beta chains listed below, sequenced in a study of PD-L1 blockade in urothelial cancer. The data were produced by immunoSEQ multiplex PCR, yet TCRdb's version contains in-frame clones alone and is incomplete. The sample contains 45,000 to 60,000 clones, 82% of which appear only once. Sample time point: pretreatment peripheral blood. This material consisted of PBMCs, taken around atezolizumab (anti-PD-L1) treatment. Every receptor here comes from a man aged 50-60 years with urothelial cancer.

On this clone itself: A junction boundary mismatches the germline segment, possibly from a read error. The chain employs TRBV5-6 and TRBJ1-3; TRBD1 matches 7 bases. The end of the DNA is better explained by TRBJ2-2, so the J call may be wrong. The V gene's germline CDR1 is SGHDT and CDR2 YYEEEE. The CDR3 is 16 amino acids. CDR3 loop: CASTLGGTVNTGELFF. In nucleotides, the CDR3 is TGTGCCAGCACCTTGGGTGGGACAGTCAACACCGGGGAGCTGTTTTTT.

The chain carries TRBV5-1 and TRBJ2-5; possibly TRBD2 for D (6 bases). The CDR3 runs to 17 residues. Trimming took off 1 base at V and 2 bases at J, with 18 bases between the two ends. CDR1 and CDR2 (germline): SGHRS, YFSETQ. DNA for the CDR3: TGCGCCAGCAGCTTGCGGACTCTACGAGCGGGTCAAGAGACCCAGTACTTC. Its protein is CASSLRTLRAGQETQYF.

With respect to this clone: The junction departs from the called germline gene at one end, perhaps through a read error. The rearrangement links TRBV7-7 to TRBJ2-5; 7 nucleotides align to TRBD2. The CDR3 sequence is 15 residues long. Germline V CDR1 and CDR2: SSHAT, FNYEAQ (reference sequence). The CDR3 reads CASSPGGGSGETQYF. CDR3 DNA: TGTGCTAGCAGCCCGGGCGGGGGTAGTGGAGAGACCCAGTACTTC. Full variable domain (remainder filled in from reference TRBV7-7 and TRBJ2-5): GAGVSQSPRYKVTKRGQDVTLRCDPISSHATLYWYQQALGQGPEFLTYFNYEAQPDKSGLPSDRFSAERPEGSISTLTIQRTEQRDSAMYRCASSPGGGSGETQYFGPGTRLLVL.

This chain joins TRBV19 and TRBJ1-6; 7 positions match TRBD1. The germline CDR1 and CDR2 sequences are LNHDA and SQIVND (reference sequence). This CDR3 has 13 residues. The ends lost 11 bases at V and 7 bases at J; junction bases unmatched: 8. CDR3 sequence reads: CAGRTGRNSPLHF. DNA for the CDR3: TGTGCCGGCCGGACAGGTCGGAATTCACCCCTCCACTTT.

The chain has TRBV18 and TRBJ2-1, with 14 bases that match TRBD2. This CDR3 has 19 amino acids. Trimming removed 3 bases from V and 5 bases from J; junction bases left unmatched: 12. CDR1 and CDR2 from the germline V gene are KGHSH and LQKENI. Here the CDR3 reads CASSPDRGLAGGGDNEQFF. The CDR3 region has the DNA TGTGCCAGCTCACCCGACCGTGGACTAGCGGGAGGAGGGGACAATGAGCAGTTCTTC.

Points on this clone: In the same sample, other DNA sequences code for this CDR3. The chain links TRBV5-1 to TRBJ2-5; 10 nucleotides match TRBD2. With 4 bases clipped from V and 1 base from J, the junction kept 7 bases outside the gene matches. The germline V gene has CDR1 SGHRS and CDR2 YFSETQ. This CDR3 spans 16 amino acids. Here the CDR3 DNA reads TGCGCCAGCAGCCTTGGGCCTAGCGGGGGCCAAGAGACCCAGTACTTC. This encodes CASSLGPSGGQETQYF.

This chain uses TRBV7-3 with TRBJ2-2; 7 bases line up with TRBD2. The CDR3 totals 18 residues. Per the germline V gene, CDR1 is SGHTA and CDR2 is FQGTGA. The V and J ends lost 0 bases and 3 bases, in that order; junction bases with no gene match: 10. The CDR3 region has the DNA TGTGCCAGCAGCTTAACCTCGGGCGGGAGATGGTACACCGGGGAGCTGTTTTTT. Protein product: CASSLTSGGRWYTGELFF.

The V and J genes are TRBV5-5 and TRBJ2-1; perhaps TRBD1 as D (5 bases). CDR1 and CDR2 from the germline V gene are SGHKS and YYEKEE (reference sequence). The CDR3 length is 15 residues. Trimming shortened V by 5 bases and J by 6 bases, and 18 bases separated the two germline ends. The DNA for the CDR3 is TGTGCCAGCAGATCGGACGTATATGGGGCCAATGAGCAGTTCTTC. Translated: CASRSDVYGANEQFF.